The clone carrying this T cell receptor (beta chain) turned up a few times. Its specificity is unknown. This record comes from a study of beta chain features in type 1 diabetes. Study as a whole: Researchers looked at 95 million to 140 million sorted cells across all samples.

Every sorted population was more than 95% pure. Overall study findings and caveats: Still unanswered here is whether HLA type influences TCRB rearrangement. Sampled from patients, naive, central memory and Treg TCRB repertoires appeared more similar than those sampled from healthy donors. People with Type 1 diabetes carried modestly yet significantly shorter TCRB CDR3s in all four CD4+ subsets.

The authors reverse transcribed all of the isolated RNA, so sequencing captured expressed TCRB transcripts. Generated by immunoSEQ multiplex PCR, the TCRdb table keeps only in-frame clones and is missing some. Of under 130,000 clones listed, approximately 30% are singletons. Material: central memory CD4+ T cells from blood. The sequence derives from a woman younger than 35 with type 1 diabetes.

CDR3 residues: CASSPTGTEGETQYF. The DNA of the CDR3 is TGTGCCAGCTCACCGACCGGGACGGAGGGAGAGACCCAGTACTTC. The gene calls are TRBV18 and TRBJ2-5; D is possibly TRBD2 (6 bases). The V gene lost 3 bases and the J gene lost 4 bases, with 15 bases spanning the gap. The length of the CDR3 is 15 residues. Germline lookup yields CDR1 KGHSH and CDR2 LQKENI.